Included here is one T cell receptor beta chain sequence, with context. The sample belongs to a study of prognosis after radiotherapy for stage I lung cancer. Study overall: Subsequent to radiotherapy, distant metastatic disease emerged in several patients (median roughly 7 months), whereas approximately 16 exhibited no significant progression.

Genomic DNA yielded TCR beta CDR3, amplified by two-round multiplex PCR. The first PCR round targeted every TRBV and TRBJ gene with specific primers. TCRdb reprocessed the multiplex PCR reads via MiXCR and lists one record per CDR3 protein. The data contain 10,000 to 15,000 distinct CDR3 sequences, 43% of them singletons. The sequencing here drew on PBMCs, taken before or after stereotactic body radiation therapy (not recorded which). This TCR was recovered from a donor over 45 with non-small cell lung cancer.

CDR3 sequence reads: CASSSQSAGYTGELFF. The CDR3 DNA follows: TGTGCCAGCAGTTCCCAGAGCGCGGGATACACCGGGGAGCTGTTTTTT. This chain joins TRBV12-3 or TRBV12-4 and TRBJ2-2, with TRBD2 as a possible D gene (6 bases). Trimming shortened V by 4 bases and J by 3 bases, and 15 bases separated the two germline ends. The CDR3 consists of 16 residues.